Detailed here is one T cell receptor (beta chain). Its antigen is unidentified. These data are taken from a study of cytomegalovirus exposure and HLA in healthy donors. Study outcomes and limitations: Immune exposure information available was restricted to CMV serostatus. Researchers left out some V segments, among them TRBV6-2 and TRBV6-3, as indistinguishable. A later analysis linked a missense DCLRE1C variant to TCR beta V- and J-gene trimming.

The CDR3 has 14 amino acids. Germline CDR1 and CDR2: SQVTM and ANQGSEA. The germline V and J ends were trimmed by 4 bases and 6 bases, with 18 bases remaining between them. Vbeta (60) and Jbeta (13) primers were used in the PCR. Original data processing: Later work found approximately 87 million unique TCR beta chains, with approximately 12 million shared. The data were produced by immunoSEQ multiplex PCR, yet TCRdb's version contains in-frame clones alone and is incomplete. V and J calls and clone size are given by that table; D and trimming were obtained from the DNA. The sample consists of some 190,000 clones, over 65% of them appearing once.

This rearrangement joins TRBV29-1 to TRBJ1-2; a weak D match, TRBD1 (5 bases). The TCR sequence derives from a man aged 18 to 35 in good health and CMV-seronegative. Sequenced: PBMCs. The CDR3 DNA sequence: TGCAGCGTTGGGTTGCGACAGAGACCAGATGGCTACACCTTC. This encodes CSVGLRQRPDGYTF.